The 10 T cell receptor beta chains in this list originate from one sample, sequenced in a study of radiotherapy plus CTLA-4 blockade in lung cancer. Only in-frame clones appear in the TCRdb table, and some are missing; sequencing was by immunoSEQ multiplex PCR. The sample records roughly 100,000 clones, approximately 78% being singletons. The material was peripheral blood, obtained from a patient treated with radiotherapy plus ipilimumab. All receptors derive from a human donor with non-small cell lung cancer that progressed on radiotherapy plus ipilimumab.

This chain's CDR3 is CASSVDSRNTEAFF. DNA for the CDR3: TGCGCCAGCAGCGTCGACAGTAGGAACACTGAAGCTTTCTTT. The gene calls are TRBV5-1 and TRBJ1-1, with a tentative D call TRBD1 (5 bases). Germline lookup yields CDR1 SGHRS and CDR2 YFSETQ. Deletions cut 4 bases from V and 1 base from J, with 11 bases between. This CDR3 contains 14 residues.

In this sample, this clone turned up a few times. The rearrangement links TRBV7-9 to TRBJ1-2, with TRBD1 as a possible D gene (5 bases). The CDR3 totals 15 residues. The V end lost 5 bases, the J end lost 7 bases, and 20 bases lay between the germline ends. The germline CDR1 and CDR2 sequences are SEHNR and FQNEAQ (reference sequence). The CDR3, as DNA: TGTGCCAGCAGCCCTCCCGGGTGGGAGGGACGTGGCTACACCTTC. Protein sequence: CASSPPGWEGRGYTF.

This clone was seen once. This chain links TRBV2 with TRBJ2-7; 12 nucleotides match TRBD2. From germline, CDR1 is SNHLY and CDR2 FYNNEI. V dropped 6 bases and J dropped 3; count of bases not matched to a gene: 9. The CDR3 is 16 amino acids. DNA of the CDR3: TGTGCCAGCAGGGCCGGACTAGCGGGAACAATCTACGAGCAGTACTTC. It specifies CASRAGLAGTIYEQYF.

The chain recombines TRBV28 with TRBJ2-7, with D unclear. Trimming took off 6 bases at V and 2 bases at J, with 14 bases between the two ends. CDR1 and CDR2 from the germline V gene are MDHEN and SYDVKM. This CDR3 contains 14 residues. CDR3 residues: CASRDRGSTYEQYF. CDR3 sequence (DNA): TGTGCCAGCAGGGACCGCGGAAGCACCTACGAGCAGTACTTC.

V gene TRBV5-1 combines with J gene TRBJ2-5; 7 bases agree with TRBD2. This CDR3 is built from 13 residues. After removal of 6 bases from V and 2 bases from J, the junction contained 4 bases not matched to a gene. Germline assignment: CDR1 SGHRS and CDR2 YFSETQ. The CDR3 reads CASNLGGQETQYF. In nucleotides, the CDR3 is TGCGCCAGCAACCTCGGGGGGCAAGAGACCCAGTACTTC.

V and J are TRBV4-1 and TRBJ2-7; no definite D call. CDR1 is MGHRA and CDR2 is YSYEKL in the germline V gene. Trimming removed 4 bases at V and 0 bases at J, with 10 bases between. There are 14 residues in the CDR3. The CDR3 spells CASSPGVLSYEQYV. CDR3 DNA: TGCGCCAGCAGCCCTGGGGTCCTCTCCTACGAGCAGTACGTC.

The V and J genes are TRBV11-3 and TRBJ2-7; D might be TRBD1 or TRBD2, each matching 5 bases. In germline, CDR1 is SGHNT, CDR2 YENEEA. The CDR3 is 16 residues long. The germline V and J ends were trimmed by 1 base and 4 bases, with 17 bases remaining between them. The CDR3 sequence: CASSLVSRGTSYEQYV. CDR3 DNA sequence: TGTGCCAGCAGCTTAGTGAGTCGGGGCACTTCATACGAGCAGTACGTC.

This clone was found once. The rearrangement joins TRBV7-2 to TRBJ1-1; tentative D call: TRBD1 (5 bases). The CDR3 extends over 12 amino acids. Trimming cost V 7 bases and J 6 bases, with 12 bases left between them. CDR1 and CDR2 (germline): SGHTA, FQGNSA. For the CDR3, the DNA is TGTGCCAGCACCTGGGACCGCGCTGAAGCTTTCTTT. It encodes CASTWDRAEAFF.

The V and J genes are TRBV18 and TRBJ2-7, with 11 nucleotides matching TRBD2. After removal of 6 bases from V and 3 bases from J, the junction contained 4 bases not matched to a gene. The germline CDR1 and CDR2 sequences are KGHSH and LQKENI. This CDR3 comprises 14 residues. For the CDR3, the DNA is TGTGCCAGCTCTGCCGGGACTAGCGGCTACGAGCAGTACGTC. It is translated as CASSAGTSGYEQYV.

The gene calls are TRBV2 and TRBJ2-7, with D maybe TRBD1 (5 bases). The CDR3 contains 12 residues. V shed 6 bases and J shed 5 bases, with 11 bases lying between them. Germline CDR1 is SNHLY and CDR2 is FYNNEI. As DNA, the CDR3 is TGTGCCAGCAGGACAGCTCTGCACGAGCAGTACTTC. Translation gives CASRTALHEQYF.